This T cell receptor (beta chain) is from a study of blood T cells in healthy people across ages. Through a sample-barcoded 5' primer and a J-beta primer mix, a second PCR was run for roughly 7 to 12 cycles. TCRdb independently ran MiXCR on the 5' RACE reads; one entry per CDR3 protein. The profile shows around 800,000 distinct CDR3 sequences, roughly 25% of them singletons. Germline CDR1 and CDR2: SGHNT and YENEEA. This CDR3 has 15 residues. V lost 4 bases to trimming and J lost 1 base; unmatched junction nucleotides: 2. These data were likewise used in another study, on T cells of mothers and their children.

Sequencing was done on a sample of blood. The gene calls are TRBV11-3 and TRBJ1-2, with 11 nucleotides matching TRBD1. The origin of this receptor is a boy aged 5-17 years in good health. The CDR3 DNA reads TGTGCCAGCAGCTGGGGACAGGGGGATAACTATGGCTACACCTTC. Its translation: CASSWGQGDNYGYTF. The entire variable domain, with the rest obtained from reference TRBV11-3 and TRBJ1-2, is as follows: EAGVVQSPRYKIIEKKQPVAFWCNPISGHNTLYWYLQNLGQGPELLIRYENEEAVDDSQLPKDRFSAERLKGVDSTLKIQPAELGDSAVYLCASSWGQGDNYGYTFGSGTRLTVV.